Sequencing of this T cell receptor (beta chain) was carried out in a study of blood T cell repertoires in COVID-19 (dated by TCRdb to between 2020 and 2021). A note on the overall study: Collaborator samples came from the United States, Italy and Spain and covered acute and convalescent phases of COVID-19. The prospective study material was composed of cDNA or gDNA derived from T cells, B-cell-depleted T cells, or PBMCs. Deeply sampled blood TCRbeta repertoires from subjects exposed to, actively infected with, or recovered from COVID-19 were included in the dataset. The repertoires were released in a freely available public database intended as a resource for research on the immune response to SARS-CoV-2. Samples came from the ongoing ImmuneRACE study (first 160 participants) plus 1,254 subjects from 6 global collaborators. The sample metadata nearly always contained a de-identified subject ID, COVID-19 status, age in years and sex. HLA class I and class II types, where available, came from metadata supplied by the sample provider rather than from assay-based typing.

Enrolling through a virtual design, the prospective study's participants ranged in age from roughly 18 to 95 years and lived across roughly 23 United States geographic areas. Cohort assignment in the prospective study relied on participant-reported clinical history from a screening survey and a study questionnaire. For ImmuneRACE Cohort 3, a participant was defined as recovered based on two consecutive negative NP/OP PCR tests, clearance by a healthcare professional, or resolution of symptoms. Each participant in the prospective study had whole blood, serum and a nasopharyngeal or oropharyngeal swab collected by mobile phlebotomists. Over a roughly 2-month period, participants in the prospective study had the option of providing additional blood draws and questionnaires. Before DNA extraction, prospective study blood samples were shipped either frozen or at room temperature. Concerning this clone itself: The specificity of this receptor is unknown. The record has no base qualities; no much larger clone is one base away.

Overall study outcomes, separate from this receptor: Clinical and demographic metadata were provided uncurated, with the amount varying by source and participant.

TCRbeta CDR3 regions were amplified from genomic DNA using the immunoSEQ Assay, a bias-controlled multiplex PCR. The original methods were these. The number of nucleated cells in each sample was estimated by amplification of reference gene primers within the assay. To quantify the absolute abundance of each unique TCRbeta CDR3 rearrangement, sequence reads were collapsed and filtered. For each sample, productive Simpson clonality was calculated by taking the square root of Simpson's diversity index across productive rearrangements. The immuneACCESS repertoire file appears here via TCRdb, limited to in-frame rearrangements. These files lack a portion of the clones; in checked studies, under half of the deficit traces to unresolved V genes, and the cause of the others is not known. For V, J and clone size, that table is used; D and trimming come from the DNA. Counted in this sample were 150,000 to 200,000 clones; 82% of them appeared once. Of the sample, approximately 11% is held by the ten largest clones.

The sequence derives from a man aged 45-60 years who had recovered from COVID-19. Input material: PBMCs or T cells enriched from blood (not recorded which).

The CDR3 protein is CASSSSTGGSLYGYTF. The nucleotides read TGTGCCAGCAGTTCCTCGACAGGGGGCTCCCTCTATGGCTACACCTTC. The chain is made from TRBV28 and TRBJ1-2, with 10 bases aligning to TRBD1. CDR1 is given as MDHEN and CDR2 as SYDVKM, both from the germline V gene. Trimming takes 4 bases off V and 4 bases off J; junction bases not matched to a gene: 9. The CDR3 starts with the cysteine, ends with the phenylalanine, and has 16 residues. Just the 48-base CDR3 DNA is kept, in frame starting at base 1.